This T cell receptor beta chain appears in the sequencing data of a study of T cell responses to AZD1222 COVID-19 vaccine. Generated by immunoSEQ multiplex PCR, the TCRdb table keeps only in-frame clones and is missing some. The sample comprises approximately 80,000 clones, roughly 87% of which are singletons, and 24% rests with the top ten. With 6 bases removed from V and 7 bases from J, the gap between germline ends came to 13 bases. The length of the CDR3 is 12 residues. The germline gives CDR1 MNHEY, CDR2 SVGAGI. The chain carries TRBV6-5 and TRBJ2-7; D is unclear. Sequences were derived from peripheral blood, sampled on day 0 of AZD1222 vaccination. This clonotype was sampled from an adult in good health. CDR3 coding DNA: TGTGCCAGCAGCGACCTAAAGAGGGAGCAGTACTTC. Its translation is CASSDLKREQYF.